This T cell receptor (beta chain) was identified during a study of cytomegalovirus exposure and HLA in healthy donors (dated by TCRdb to 2016 to 2017). Background for the entire study: In an earlier analysis of 550 to 750 of the donors, 250 to 350 Gb of sequence data and some 120 million unique TCR beta sequences from roughly 200 million T cells were reported. Approximately 310 gigabases of sequencing data and tens of millions of unique TCR sequences made up an early release that covered approximately 620 HLA-typed donors. Among the roughly 430 genotyped donors, approximately 82% belonged to the genetic ancestry cluster associated with self-reported Caucasian donors. The study aimed to test whether cataloging public T cell receptors could reveal signatures of past pathogen exposure. The study profiled the T cell repertoires of 550 to 700 subjects by immunosequencing and related them to cytomegalovirus serostatus. Along with the roughly 710-subject first cohort, a separate validation cohort of over 90 different subjects was used. To predict cytomegalovirus infection status, the study combined high-throughput TCR immunosequencing, statistical association of individual TCRs with disease status, and machine learning. A later analysis re-analyzed previously published TCR beta repertoires from 666 donors and added high-resolution HLA genotyping to study TCR occurrence patterns. In the later analysis, no new phenotypic data were used to find candidate immune exposures; instead, reliance was placed on TCR beta sequences and their occurrence across donors. In an earlier analysis of 550 to 700 of the donors, high-throughput TCR beta sequencing was used to judge whether each TCR beta V gene segment behaved as functional or pseudogenic. Alongside the repertoire data, information on donor age, sex, ethnicity and CMV serostatus was compiled. Genome-wide SNP genotypes for about 65% of the 666 donors were used in a later genetic analysis, which treated that subset as a discovery cohort. Every discovery cohort repertoire had been produced on one sequencing platform. Both class I and class II loci were covered by HLA typing, at four-digit resolution. Typing coverage varied by locus: roughly 629-640 donors for A, B, C, DRB1 and DQB1; about 520 for DQA1; 606 for DPA1; 450 to 480 for DPB1. Roughly 5 DR-DQ haplotypes were handled as single units for association and clustering, since linkage in the cohort was strong. Among 398 genotyped donors of the cohort, an average of roughly 230,000 unique TCR beta nucleotide sequences was sequenced per donor, of which about 19% were non-productive. Summary of the overall study and its limitations: Most CMV-associated TCR beta chains appeared to be HLA-restricted in a later analysis, and the HLA associations seemed to be driven largely by CMV exposure. In vitro tests confirmed that a few of the cytomegalovirus-associated TCR beta chains recognize cytomegalovirus antigens. Across donors, most TCR sequences were observed very rarely, whereas some public TCRs were present in many individuals. The study listed approximately 150 TCR beta chains as associated with cytomegalovirus. At a false discovery rate of 0.05, a later analysis linked under 20,000 TCR beta sequences to specific HLA alleles. A later analysis reported that several top co-occurrence clusters appeared linked to parvovirus B19, influenza, CMV and Epstein-Barr virus. Because some donors lacked HLA typing at each locus, the association tests relied only on the typed subset. Correlated functional status among segregating V segments might reflect linkage disequilibrium, but an unknown experimental factor could not be ruled out. Because counts were too low, about 18 rarely observed V segments, including chromosome 9 orphons, were left out of the earlier analysis of several hundred of the donors. Some IMGT-functional V segments, including TRBV6-2 and TRBV6-3, could not be distinguished by the 87-base-pair reads and were therefore excluded. A later genetic analysis reported fewer N-insertions in productive TCRs among donors in an Asian-associated ancestry cluster than the approximately 700-donor mean. Immune exposure information for the cohort was limited to CMV serostatus. The classifier was reported to diagnose cytomegalovirus status with high specificity and sensitivity in both the original and validation cohorts. A further reported finding was that TCR beta sequences accurately predicted the HLA-A and HLA-B alleles for most subjects in the first cohort. A cluster of highly shared sequence variants was judged likely to represent a technical artifact of the sequencing pipeline. Roughly uniform sequencing depth across donors was assumed in presence/absence analyses, although this assumption may not hold. In a later analysis, HLA-associated TCR beta chains were found to be more clonally expanded and to have lower generation probabilities than equally common non-associated chains. When HLA alleles, especially DR and DQ, strongly co-occurred, attributing TCR associations to individual alleles was difficult. The authors suggested that the approach could potentially be generalized to other disease states and immunological phenotypes. Broadly in line with IMGT annotations, most TCR beta V segments showed up in productive rearrangements about 87% or about 30% of the time in an earlier analysis of a few hundred of the donors. Only TCR beta chains were sequenced in this cohort, and the absence of alpha or paired-chain data limited detectable features. In a later genetic analysis, a missense DCLRE1C variant was associated with V-gene and J-gene trimming of TCR beta chains, and the association was replicated in an independent cohort. According to a later analysis, TCR association rates differed among HLA loci, with DRB1 alleles showing the most associated TCRs and HLA-C alleles showing the fewest.

Notes on this clone: Its antigen is unknown. No base qualities exist here, and no much larger clone lies one base off it.

Here V drops 1 base and J drops 0 bases, and the junction holds 20 bases not matched to any gene. Including the terminal cysteine and phenylalanine, the CDR3 comprises 21 residues. Kept here is only the CDR3 DNA, which spans 63 bases and is read in frame from base 1. As encoded in the germline V gene, CDR1 is KGHSH while CDR2 is LQKENI. In total, more than 500 healthy bone marrow donors made up the cohort. All cohort members were sampled while nominally healthy, although unrecorded immune exposures were likely present. The donor was CMV seropositive and was included in the group of 250 to 300 seropositive cohort members. Every donor gave a peripheral blood sample, and the peripheral blood mononuclear cells from that sample were used for TCR beta sequencing. The Qiagen DNeasy Blood Extraction Kit was used to extract genomic DNA from the blood cell samples. The library was prepared using the immunoSEQ multiplex PCR assay. For the multiplex PCR, a mixture combining 60 forward primers for TCR Vbeta segments and 13 reverse primers for TCR Jbeta segments was used. Amplification of the CDR3 region of rearranged TCR beta genes was performed with a multiplex PCR assay on genomic DNA. On the Illumina HiSeq System, the amplified TCR beta libraries were sequenced as 87-base-pair reads. Per the source publication's procedure: Across the 670 or so repertoires, a later analysis counted approximately 75 million unique TCR beta chains, 8.5 million to 12 million of which were shared by at least two donors. To remove PCR and sequencing errors, raw reads were error-corrected and collapsed into unique sequences using a nearest-neighbor algorithm that merged closely related sequences. CDR3 sequences were aligned to IMGT reference sequences to assign V, D and J gene segments. For a sequence to be retained, a match of at least six nucleotides was required to both a V gene segment and a J gene segment. Rearrangements were classified as productive when the CDR3 lacked stop codons and remained in frame with V and J, and all other rearrangements were classified as non-productive. Following IMGT convention, CDR3 was defined as the stretch from the second conserved V-encoded cysteine up to the conserved J-encoded phenylalanine. The earlier analysis of about 590 of the donors excluded sequences that lacked an unambiguous match to a single V gene segment. An earlier analysis of some 500 of the donors classified V segments as functional when productive rearrangements were above 56.7% and as segregating when the standard deviation between donors was above 5%. To diagnose cytomegalovirus status from the catalog of TCR beta chain sequences, a statistical classification framework was built. V and J gene assignment, in a later analysis, came from comparing TCR nucleotide sequences with IMGT/GENE-DB human TR gene sequences. A later analysis assigned CDR3 sequences and most-parsimonious VDJ recombination scenarios with the TCRdist pipeline. A later analysis defined each TCR beta chain by its CDR3 amino acid sequence plus V-gene family, and excluded reads lacking a unique V-gene family. In a later analysis, 500 to 700 highly shared, low-generation-probability nucleotide sequences were removed to address suspected cross-contamination and a sequencing artifact. In a later analysis, a clonal expansion index for each public chain was calculated from normalized within-repertoire ranks of inferred template counts. In a later analysis, generation probabilities were computed using a VDJ recombination model fitted to out-of-frame rearrangements, and the results were checked against IGoR. In a later analysis, TCR-TCR, TCR-HLA and TCR-CMV co-occurrence was scored with hypergeometric tests, and a repertoire-size bias correction was applied to TCR pairs. In a later analysis, false discovery rates were estimated by permuting HLA or CMV assignments 20 times. In a later analysis, co-occurring TCRs were grouped using DBSCAN, with TCRdist sequence similarity added in when clustering inside HLA-allele-positive subsets. For co-occurrence clustering, repertoires with fewer than 30,000 or more than 120,000 public chains were excluded, along with roughly 5 repertoires with anomalous nucleotide sharing. TCRdb re-hosts the immuneACCESS table, in-frame sequences only. Its copies lack some clones; in the studies checked, an unresolved V gene accounts for under half of them, and the cause for the rest is not known. V, J and clone size reflect that table, while D and trimming were determined from the DNA. The sample table lists 130,000 to 150,000 clones, 60% to 85% of them with a count of one. Roughly an eighth of the sample is in the top ten clones.

The sequenced sample was PBMCs. The V and J segments used are TRBV18 and TRBJ1-1; 7 nucleotides in the junction match TRBD1. The clonotype comes from a man between 40 and 49 years old in good health and CMV-seropositive. The bases read TGTGCCAGCTCACCACTCGTGTCGACAGGGCTACGGGGGGGTATGAACACTGAAGCTTTCTTT. This gives the protein CASSPLVSTGLRGGMNTEAFF. Extended through the reference TRBV18 and TRBJ1-1 proteins, this CDR3 yields the full variable domain: NAGVMQNPRHLVRRRGQEARLRCSPMKGHSHVYWYRQLPEEGLKFMVYLQKENIIDESGMPKERFSAEFPKEGPSILRIQQVVRGDSAAYFCASSPLVSTGLRGGMNTEAFFGQGTRLTVV.